This TCR beta chain is drawn from a study of blood T cell repertoires in COVID-19. Those who participated ranged in age from about 18 to 89 years and resided in 24 US areas. Assignments of participants to cohorts depended upon their own reported clinical history. V shed 1 base, J shed 2 bases, and the junction held 3 bases outside the gene matches. In germline, CDR1 is MNHEY, CDR2 SMNVEV (reference sequence). This CDR3 comprises 16 residues. Only in-frame clones appear in the TCRdb table, and some are missing; sequencing was by immunoSEQ multiplex PCR. In the table there are about 330,000 clones, around 87% of which are singletons.

Sequenced input: PBMCs or T cells enriched from blood (not recorded which). This rearrangement joins TRBV27 to TRBJ2-1, with 9 bases identical to TRBD1. This TCR was sampled from a woman between 25 and 40 years old who had recovered from COVID-19. The CDR3 nucleotides read TGTGCCAGCAGTTTATACGGACAGGGGACCTACAATGAGCAGTTCTTC. Amino acids: CASSLYGQGTYNEQFF.